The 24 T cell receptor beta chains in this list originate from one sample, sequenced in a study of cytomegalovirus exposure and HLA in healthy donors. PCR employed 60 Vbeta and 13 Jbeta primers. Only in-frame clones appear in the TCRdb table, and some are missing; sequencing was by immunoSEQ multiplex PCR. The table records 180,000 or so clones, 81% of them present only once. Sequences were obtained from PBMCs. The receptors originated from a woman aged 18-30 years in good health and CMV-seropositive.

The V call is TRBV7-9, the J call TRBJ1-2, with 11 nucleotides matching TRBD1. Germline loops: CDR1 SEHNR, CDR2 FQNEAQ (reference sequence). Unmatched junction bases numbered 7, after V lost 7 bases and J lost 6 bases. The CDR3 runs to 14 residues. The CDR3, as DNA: TGTGCCAGCACCCTGGGACAGGGGGTCAATGGCTACACCTTC. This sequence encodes CASTLGQGVNGYTF.

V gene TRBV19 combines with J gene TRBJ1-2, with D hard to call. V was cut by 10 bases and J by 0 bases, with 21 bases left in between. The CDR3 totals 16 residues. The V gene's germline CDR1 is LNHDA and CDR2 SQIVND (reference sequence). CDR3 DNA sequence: TGTGCCACTACGCGCAGTGGGCGGGAGACTAACTATGGCTACACCTTC. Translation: CATTRSGRETNYGYTF.

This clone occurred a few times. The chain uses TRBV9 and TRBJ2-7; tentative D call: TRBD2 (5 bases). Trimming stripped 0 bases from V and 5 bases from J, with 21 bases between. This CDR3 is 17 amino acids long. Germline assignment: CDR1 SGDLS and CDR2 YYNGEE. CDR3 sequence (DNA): TGTGCCAGCAGCGTAGATCCCATCGGCACGGGGATTGACGAGCAGTACTTC. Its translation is CASSVDPIGTGIDEQYF.

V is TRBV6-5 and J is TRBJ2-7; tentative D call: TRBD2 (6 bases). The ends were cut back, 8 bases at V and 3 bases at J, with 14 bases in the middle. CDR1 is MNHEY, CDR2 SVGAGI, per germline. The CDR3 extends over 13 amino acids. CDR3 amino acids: CASRRGPLYEQYF. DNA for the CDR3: TGTGCCAGCCGGAGGGGACCCCTCTACGAGCAGTACTTC.

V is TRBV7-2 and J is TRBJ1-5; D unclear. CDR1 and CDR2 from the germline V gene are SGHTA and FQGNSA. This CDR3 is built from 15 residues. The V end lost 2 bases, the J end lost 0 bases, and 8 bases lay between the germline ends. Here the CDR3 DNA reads TGTGCCAGCAGCTTATTCGGTGATAGCAATCAGCCCCAGCATTTT. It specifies CASSLFGDSNQPQHF.

The CDR3 reads CASSLFAGPGPNTGELFF. DNA of the CDR3: TGTGCCAGCAGTTTATTCGCAGGGCCCGGTCCTAACACCGGGGAGCTGTTTTTT. The chain is built from TRBV27 and TRBJ2-2; TRBD1 is a possible D gene (5 bases). The CDR3 runs 18 residues. Germline assignment: CDR1 MNHEY and CDR2 SMNVEV (reference sequence). Trimming cost V 1 base and J 2 bases, with 17 bases left between them.

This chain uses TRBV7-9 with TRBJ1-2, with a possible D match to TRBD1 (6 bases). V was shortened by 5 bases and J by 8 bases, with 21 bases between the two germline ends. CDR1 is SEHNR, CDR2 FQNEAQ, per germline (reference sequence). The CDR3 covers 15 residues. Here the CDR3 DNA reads TGTGCCAGCAGCCCCGTCCCCGGGACATGGGGCGGCTACACCTTC. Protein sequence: CASSPVPGTWGGYTF.

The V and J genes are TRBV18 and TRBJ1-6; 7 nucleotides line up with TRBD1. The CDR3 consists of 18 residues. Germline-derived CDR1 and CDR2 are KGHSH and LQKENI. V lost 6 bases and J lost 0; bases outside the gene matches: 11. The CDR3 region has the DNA TGTGCCAGCTCCCCTACAATTCGACAGGGCTCCTATAATTCACCCCTCCACTTT. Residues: CASSPTIRQGSYNSPLHF.

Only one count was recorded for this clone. The DNA of the CDR3 is TGCGCCAGCAGCCAAGATCTAGCCGTCAGGGGGCAAGGCTACACCTTC. Translating gives CASSQDLAVRGQGYTF. The gene calls are TRBV4-3 and TRBJ1-2; 8 nucleotides align to TRBD1. CDR1 and CDR2 from the germline V gene are LGHNA and YSLEER. The CDR3 has 16 residues. The V segment lost 0 bases and the J segment 8 bases; nucleotides outside the gene matches: 11.

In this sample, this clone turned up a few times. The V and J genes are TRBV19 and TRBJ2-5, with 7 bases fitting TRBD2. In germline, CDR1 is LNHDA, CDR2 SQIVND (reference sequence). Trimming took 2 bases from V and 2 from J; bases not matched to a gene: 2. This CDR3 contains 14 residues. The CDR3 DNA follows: TGTGCCAGTAGTATAAGACTAGCTCAAGAGACCCAGTACTTC. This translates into CASSIRLAQETQYF.

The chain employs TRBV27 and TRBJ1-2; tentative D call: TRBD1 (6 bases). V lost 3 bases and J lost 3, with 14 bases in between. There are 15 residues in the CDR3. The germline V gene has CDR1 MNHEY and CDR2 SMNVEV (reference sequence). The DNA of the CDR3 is TGTGCCAGCAGTTTTGGGGGCAGGGGCGACTATGGCTACACCTTC. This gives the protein CASSFGGRGDYGYTF.

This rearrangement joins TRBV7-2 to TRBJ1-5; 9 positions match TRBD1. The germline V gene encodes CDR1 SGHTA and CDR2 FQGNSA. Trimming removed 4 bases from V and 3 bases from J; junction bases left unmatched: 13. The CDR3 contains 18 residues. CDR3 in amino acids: CASSSQRRGTGYNQPQHF. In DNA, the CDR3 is TGTGCCAGCAGCTCCCAAAGGAGGGGGACAGGGTACAATCAGCCCCAGCATTTT.

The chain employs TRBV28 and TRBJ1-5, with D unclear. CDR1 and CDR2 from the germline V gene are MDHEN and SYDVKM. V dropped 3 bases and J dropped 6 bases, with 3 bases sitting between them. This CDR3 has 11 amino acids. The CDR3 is CASSFGQPQHF. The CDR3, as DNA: TGTGCCAGCAGTTTCGGTCAGCCCCAGCATTTT.

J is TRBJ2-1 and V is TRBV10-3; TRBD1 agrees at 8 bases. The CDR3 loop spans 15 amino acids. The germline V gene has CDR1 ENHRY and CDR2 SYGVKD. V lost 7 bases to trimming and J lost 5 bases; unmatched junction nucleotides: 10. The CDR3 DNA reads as TGTGCCATCATGGACGCCGGGACAGGCCACAATGAGCAGTTCTTC. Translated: CAIMDAGTGHNEQFF.

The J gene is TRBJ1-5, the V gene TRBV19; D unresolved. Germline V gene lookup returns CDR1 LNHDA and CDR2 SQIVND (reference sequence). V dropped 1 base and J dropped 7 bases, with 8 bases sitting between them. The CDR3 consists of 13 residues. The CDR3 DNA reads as TGTGCCAGTAGTATAGGGTGGCAGCAGCCCCAGCATTTT. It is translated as CASSIGWQQPQHF. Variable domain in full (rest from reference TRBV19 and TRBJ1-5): DGGITQSPKYLFRKEGQNVTLSCEQNLNHDAMYWYRQDPGQGLRLIYYSQIVNDFQKGDIAEGYSVSREKKESFPLTVTSAQKNPTAFYLCASSIGWQQPQHFGDGTRLSIL.

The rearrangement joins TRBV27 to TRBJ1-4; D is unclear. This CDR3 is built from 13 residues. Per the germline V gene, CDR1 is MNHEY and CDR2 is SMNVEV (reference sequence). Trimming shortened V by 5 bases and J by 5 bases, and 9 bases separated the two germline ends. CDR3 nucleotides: TGTGCCAGCAGTACACCAGCGAATGAAAAACTGTTTTTT. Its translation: CASSTPANEKLFF.

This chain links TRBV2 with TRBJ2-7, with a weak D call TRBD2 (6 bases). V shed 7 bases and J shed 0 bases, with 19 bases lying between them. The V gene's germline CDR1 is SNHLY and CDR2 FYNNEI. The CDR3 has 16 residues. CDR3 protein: CASITLDSGSSYEQYF. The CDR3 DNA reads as TGTGCCAGCATTACTCTCGATAGCGGAAGCTCCTACGAGCAGTACTTC.

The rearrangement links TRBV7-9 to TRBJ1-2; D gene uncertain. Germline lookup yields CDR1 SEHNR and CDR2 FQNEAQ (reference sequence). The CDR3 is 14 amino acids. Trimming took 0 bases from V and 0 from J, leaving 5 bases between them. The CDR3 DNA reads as TGTGCCAGCAGCTTAGCAGACACTAACTATGGCTACACCTTC. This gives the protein CASSLADTNYGYTF.

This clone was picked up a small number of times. CDR3: CASSNGLAGAQETQYF. The CDR3 DNA reads TGTGCCAGCAGCAATGGACTAGCGGGGGCTCAAGAGACCCAGTACTTC. The chain carries TRBV11-3 and TRBJ2-5, with TRBD2 identical over 13 bases. Germline CDR1 SGHNT, CDR2 YENEEA. The V segment lost 5 bases and the J segment 2 bases; nucleotides outside the gene matches: 5. The CDR3 has 16 residues.

The CDR3 here is CASSQGTASYEQYF. The CDR3 DNA follows: TGTGCCAGCAGCCAAGGGACAGCCTCCTACGAGCAGTACTTC. The rearrangement joins TRBV7-3 to TRBJ2-7; TRBD1 aligns across 7 bases. CDR3 length: 14 residues. J gave up 0 bases and V 5 bases, and 4 bases lay outside the gene matches. Per germline, CDR1 SGHTA and CDR2 FQGTGA.

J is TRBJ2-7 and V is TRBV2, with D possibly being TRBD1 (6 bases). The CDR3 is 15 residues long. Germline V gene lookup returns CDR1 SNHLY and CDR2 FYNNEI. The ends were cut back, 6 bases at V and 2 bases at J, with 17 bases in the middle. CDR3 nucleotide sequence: TGTGCCAGCAGGATGAGGGGGACGGGGACCTACGAGCAGTACTTC. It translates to CASRMRGTGTYEQYF.

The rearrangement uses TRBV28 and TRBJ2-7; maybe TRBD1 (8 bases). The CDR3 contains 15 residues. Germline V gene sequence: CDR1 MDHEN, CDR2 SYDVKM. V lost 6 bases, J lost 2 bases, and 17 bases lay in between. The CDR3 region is CASSSAGTGTYEQYF. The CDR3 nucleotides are TGTGCCAGCAGCTCAGCGGGGACAGGAACCTACGAGCAGTACTTC.

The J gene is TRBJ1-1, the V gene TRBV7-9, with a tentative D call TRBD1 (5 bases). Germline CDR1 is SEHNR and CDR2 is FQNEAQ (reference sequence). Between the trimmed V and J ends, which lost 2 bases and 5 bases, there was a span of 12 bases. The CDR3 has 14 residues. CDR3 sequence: CASSLTMDMTEAFF. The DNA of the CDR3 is TGTGCCAGCAGCTTAACCATGGACATGACTGAAGCTTTCTTT.

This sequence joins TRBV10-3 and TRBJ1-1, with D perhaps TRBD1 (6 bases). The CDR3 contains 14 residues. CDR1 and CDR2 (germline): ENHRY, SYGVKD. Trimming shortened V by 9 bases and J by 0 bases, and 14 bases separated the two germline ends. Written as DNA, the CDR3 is TGTGCCATTCATACAGGGAACATGAACACTGAAGCTTTCTTT. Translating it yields CAIHTGNMNTEAFF.